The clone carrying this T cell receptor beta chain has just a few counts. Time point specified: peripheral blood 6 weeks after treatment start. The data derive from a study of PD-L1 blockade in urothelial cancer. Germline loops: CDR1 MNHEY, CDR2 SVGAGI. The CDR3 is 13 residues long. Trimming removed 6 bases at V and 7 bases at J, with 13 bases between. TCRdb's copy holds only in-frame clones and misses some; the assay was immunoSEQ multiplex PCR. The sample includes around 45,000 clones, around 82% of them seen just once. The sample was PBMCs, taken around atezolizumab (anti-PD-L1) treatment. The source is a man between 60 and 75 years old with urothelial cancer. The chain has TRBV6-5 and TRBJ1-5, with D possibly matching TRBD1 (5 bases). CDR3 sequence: CASSGGGRQPQHF. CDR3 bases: TGTGCCAGCAGCGGGGGGGGGAGGCAGCCCCAGCATTTT.